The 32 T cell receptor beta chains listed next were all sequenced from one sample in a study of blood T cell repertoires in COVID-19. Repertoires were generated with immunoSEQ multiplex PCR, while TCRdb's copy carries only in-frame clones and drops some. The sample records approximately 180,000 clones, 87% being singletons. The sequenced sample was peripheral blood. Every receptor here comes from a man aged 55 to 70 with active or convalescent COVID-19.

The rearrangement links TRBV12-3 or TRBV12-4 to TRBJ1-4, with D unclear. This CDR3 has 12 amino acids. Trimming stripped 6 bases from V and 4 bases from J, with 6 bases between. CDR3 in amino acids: CASSGGNEKLFF. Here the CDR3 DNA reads TGTGCCAGCAGCGGCGGTAATGAAAAACTGTTTTTT.

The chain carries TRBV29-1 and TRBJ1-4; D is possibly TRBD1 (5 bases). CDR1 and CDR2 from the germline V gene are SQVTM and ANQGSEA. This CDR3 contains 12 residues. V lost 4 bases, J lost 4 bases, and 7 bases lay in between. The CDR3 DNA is TGCAGCGTTGGGAGGGGTAATGAAAAACTGTTTTTT. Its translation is CSVGRGNEKLFF.

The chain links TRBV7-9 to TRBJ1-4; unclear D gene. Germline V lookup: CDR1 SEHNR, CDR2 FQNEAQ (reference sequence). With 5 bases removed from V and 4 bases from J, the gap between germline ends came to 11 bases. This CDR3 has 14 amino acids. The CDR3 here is CASSPGRNNEKLFF. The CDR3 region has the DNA TGTGCCAGCAGCCCCGGGAGAAATAATGAAAAACTGTTTTTT. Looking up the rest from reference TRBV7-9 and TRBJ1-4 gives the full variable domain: DTGVSQNPRHKITKRGQNVTFRCDPISEHNRLYWYRQTLGQGPEFLTYFQNEAQLEKSRLLSDRFSAERPKGSFSTLEIQRTEQGDSAMYLCASSPGRNNEKLFFGSGTQLSVL.

In nucleotides, the CDR3 is TGCGCCAGCAGCCAAGATCGGCAGGGGGCCGGGGAGCTGTTTTTT. Amino acid sequence: CASSQDRQGAGELFF. This chain links TRBV4-1 with TRBJ2-2; 7 positions agree with TRBD1. This CDR3 is built from 15 residues. The V segment lost 0 bases and the J segment 6 bases; nucleotides outside the gene matches: 4. The germline V gene has CDR1 MGHRA and CDR2 YSYEKL.

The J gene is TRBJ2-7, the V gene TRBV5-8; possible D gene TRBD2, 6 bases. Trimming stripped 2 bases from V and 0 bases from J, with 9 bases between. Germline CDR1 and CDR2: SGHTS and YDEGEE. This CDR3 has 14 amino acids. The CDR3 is CASSFGGLSYEQYF. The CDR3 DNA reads TGTGCCAGCAGCTTTGGGGGACTCTCCTACGAGCAGTACTTC.

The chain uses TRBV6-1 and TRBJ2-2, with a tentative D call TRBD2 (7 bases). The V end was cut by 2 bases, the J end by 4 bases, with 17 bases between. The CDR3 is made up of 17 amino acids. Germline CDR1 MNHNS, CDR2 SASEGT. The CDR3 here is CASSEIEGGFPTGELFF. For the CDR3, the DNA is TGTGCCAGCAGTGAAATTGAGGGGGGGTTCCCCACCGGGGAGCTGTTTTTT.

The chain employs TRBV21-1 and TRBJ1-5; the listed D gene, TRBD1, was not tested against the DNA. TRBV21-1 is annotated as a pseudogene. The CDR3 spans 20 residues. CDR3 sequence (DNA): TGTGCCAGCAGCAAGACAGGGGGCGACCGATACTCTTATAGCAATCAGCCCCAGCATTTT. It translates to CASSKTGGDRYSYSNQPQHF.

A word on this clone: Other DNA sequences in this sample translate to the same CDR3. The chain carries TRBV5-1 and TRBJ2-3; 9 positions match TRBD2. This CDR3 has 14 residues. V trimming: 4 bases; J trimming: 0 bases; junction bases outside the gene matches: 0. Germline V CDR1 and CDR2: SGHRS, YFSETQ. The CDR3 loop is CASSLAGSTDTQYF. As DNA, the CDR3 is TGCGCCAGCAGCCTAGCGGGGAGCACAGATACGCAGTATTTT.

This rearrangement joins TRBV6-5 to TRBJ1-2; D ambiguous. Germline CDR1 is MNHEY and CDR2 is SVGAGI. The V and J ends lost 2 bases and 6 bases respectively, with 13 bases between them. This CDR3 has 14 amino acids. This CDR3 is CASSYRPASDGYTF. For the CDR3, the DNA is TGTGCCAGCAGTTACCGACCAGCAAGCGATGGCTACACCTTC.

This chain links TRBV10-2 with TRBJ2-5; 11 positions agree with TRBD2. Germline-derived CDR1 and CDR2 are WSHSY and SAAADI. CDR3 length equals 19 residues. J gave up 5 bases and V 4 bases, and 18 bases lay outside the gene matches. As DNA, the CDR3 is TGCGCCAGCAGTGCGACTAGCGGGGCGGGATTAAGTTTTCGGGAGACCCAGTACTTC. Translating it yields CASSATSGAGLSFRETQYF.

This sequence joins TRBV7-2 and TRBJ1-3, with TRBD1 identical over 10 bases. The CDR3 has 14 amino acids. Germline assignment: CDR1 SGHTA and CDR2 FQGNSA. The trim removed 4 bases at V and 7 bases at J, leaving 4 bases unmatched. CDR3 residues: CASSSGQGQNTIYF. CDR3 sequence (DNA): TGTGCCAGCAGCTCGGGACAGGGGCAGAACACCATATATTTT.

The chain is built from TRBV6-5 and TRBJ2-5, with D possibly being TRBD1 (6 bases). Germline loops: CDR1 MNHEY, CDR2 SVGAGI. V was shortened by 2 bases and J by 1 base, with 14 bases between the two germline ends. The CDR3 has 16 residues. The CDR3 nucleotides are TGTGCCAGCAGTTACGGGGCAGGGGTAACCCAAGAGACCCAGTACTTC. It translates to CASSYGAGVTQETQYF.

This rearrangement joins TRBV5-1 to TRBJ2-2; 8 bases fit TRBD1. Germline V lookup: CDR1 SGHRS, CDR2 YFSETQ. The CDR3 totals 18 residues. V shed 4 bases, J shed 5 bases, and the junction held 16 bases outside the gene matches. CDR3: CASSHITLWTGYTGELFF. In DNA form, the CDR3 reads TGCGCCAGCAGCCATATCACCCTATGGACAGGGTATACCGGGGAGCTGTTTTTT.

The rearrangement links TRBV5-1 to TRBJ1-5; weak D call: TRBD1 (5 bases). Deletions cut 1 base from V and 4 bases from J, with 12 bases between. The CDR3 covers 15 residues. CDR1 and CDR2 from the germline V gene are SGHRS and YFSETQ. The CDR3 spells CASSLSTDNNQPQHF. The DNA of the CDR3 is TGCGCCAGCAGCTTGTCGACAGATAATAATCAGCCCCAGCATTTT.

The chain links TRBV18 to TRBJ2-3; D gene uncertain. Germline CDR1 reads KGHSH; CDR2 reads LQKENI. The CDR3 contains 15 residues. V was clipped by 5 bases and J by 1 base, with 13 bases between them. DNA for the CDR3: TGTGCCAGCTCAAGTACACCAGATCGCACAGATACGCAGTATTTT. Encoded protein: CASSSTPDRTDTQYF. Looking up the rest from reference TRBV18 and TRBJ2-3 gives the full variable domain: NAGVMQNPRHLVRRRGQEARLRCSPMKGHSHVYWYRQLPEEGLKFMVYLQKENIIDESGMPKERFSAEFPKEGPSILRIQQVVRGDSAAYFCASSSTPDRTDTQYFGPGTRLTVL.

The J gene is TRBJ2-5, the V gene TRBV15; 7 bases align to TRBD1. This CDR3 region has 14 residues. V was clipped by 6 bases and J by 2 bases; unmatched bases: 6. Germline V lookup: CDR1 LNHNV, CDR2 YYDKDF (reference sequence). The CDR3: CATRRTGSQETQYF. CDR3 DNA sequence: TGTGCCACCAGAAGGACAGGATCTCAAGAGACCCAGTACTTC.

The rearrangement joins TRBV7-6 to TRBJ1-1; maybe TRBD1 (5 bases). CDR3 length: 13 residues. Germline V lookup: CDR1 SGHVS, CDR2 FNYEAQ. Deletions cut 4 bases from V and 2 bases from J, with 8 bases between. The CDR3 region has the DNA TGTGCCAGCAGCTCTCAGGGAAACACTGAAGCTTTCTTT. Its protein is CASSSQGNTEAFF. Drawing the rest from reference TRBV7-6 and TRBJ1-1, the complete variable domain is GAGVSQSPRYKVTKRGQDVALRCDPISGHVSLYWYRQALGQGPEFLTYFNYEAQQDKSGLPNDRFSAERPEGSISTLTIQRTEQRDSAMYRCASSSQGNTEAFFGQGTRLTVV.

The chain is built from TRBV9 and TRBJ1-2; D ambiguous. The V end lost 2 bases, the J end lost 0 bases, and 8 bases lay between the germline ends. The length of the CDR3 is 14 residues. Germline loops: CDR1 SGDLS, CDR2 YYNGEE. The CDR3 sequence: CASSVHSSNYGYTF. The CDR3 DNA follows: TGTGCCAGCAGCGTTCACAGTTCTAACTATGGCTACACCTTC.

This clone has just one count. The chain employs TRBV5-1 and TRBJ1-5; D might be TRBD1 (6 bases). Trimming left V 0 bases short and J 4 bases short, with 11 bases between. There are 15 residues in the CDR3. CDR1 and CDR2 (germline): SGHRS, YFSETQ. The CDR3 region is CASSLGGGENQPQHF. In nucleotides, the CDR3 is TGCGCCAGCAGCTTGGGAGGGGGTGAAAATCAGCCCCAGCATTTT.

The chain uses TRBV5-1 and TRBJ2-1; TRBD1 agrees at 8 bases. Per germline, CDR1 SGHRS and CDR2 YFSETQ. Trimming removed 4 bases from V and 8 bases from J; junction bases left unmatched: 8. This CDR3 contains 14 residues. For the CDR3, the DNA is TGCGCCAGCAGCCTCGGGACAGGCGACGATGAGCAGTTCTTC. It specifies CASSLGTGDDEQFF.

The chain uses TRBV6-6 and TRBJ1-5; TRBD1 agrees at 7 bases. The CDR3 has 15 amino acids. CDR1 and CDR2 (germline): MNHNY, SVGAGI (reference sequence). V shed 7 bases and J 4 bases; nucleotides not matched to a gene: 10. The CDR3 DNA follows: TGTGCCAGCACCCACGGGCAGGGGGTTAATCAGCCCCAGCATTTT. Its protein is CASTHGQGVNQPQHF.

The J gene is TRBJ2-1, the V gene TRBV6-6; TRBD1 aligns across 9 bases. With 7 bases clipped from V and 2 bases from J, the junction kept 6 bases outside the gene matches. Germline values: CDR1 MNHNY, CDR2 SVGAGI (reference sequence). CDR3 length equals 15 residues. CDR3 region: CASTPRTGAYNEQFF. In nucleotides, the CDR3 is TGTGCCAGCACCCCTCGGACAGGGGCCTACAATGAGCAGTTCTTC.

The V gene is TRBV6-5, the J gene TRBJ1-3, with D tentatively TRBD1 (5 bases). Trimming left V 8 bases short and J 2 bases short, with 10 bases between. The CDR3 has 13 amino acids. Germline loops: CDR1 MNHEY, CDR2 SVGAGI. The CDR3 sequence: CASGADTGNTIYF. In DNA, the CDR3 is TGTGCCAGCGGGGCAGACACTGGAAACACCATATATTTT.

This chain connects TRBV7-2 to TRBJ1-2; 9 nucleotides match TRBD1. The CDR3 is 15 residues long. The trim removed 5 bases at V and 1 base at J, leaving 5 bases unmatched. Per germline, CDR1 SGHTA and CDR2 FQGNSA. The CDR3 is CASSIRQGGNYGYTF. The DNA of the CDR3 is TGTGCCAGCAGCATAAGACAGGGGGGTAACTATGGCTACACCTTC.

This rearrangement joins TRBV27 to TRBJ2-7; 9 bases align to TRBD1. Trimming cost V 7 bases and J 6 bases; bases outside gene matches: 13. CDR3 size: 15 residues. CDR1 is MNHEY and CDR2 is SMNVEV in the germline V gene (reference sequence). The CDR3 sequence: CASTPTGGALLEQYF. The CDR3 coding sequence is TGTGCCAGCACCCCCACAGGGGGCGCGTTACTCGAGCAGTACTTC.

For the CDR3, the DNA is TGTGCCAGCAGCCCAACAGGAAGCACAGATACGCAGTATTTT. It codes for CASSPTGSTDTQYF. This rearrangement joins TRBV5-4 to TRBJ2-3; D is possibly TRBD1 (5 bases). Trimming pared 4 bases from V and 0 bases from J, leaving 9 bases between. CDR1 and CDR2 from the germline V gene are SGHNT and YYREEE (reference sequence). CDR3 size: 14 residues.

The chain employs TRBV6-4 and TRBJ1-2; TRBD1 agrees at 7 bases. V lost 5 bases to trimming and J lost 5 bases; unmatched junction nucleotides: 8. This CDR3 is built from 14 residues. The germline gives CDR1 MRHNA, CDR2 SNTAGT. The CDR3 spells CASSPGTVPYGYTF. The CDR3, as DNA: TGTGCCAGCAGTCCCGGGACAGTACCTTATGGCTACACCTTC.

CDR3 in amino acids: CASSRKASGGFSYNEQFF. The CDR3 coding sequence is TGTGCCAGCAGCCGTAAGGCTAGCGGGGGCTTCTCCTACAATGAGCAGTTCTTC. V gene TRBV3-1 (or the pseudogene TRBV3-2) combines with J gene TRBJ2-1; 10 bases map to TRBD2. The V and J ends lost 4 bases and 0 bases, in that order; junction bases with no gene match: 9. Germline V gives CDR1 LGHDT, CDR2 YNNKEL (reference sequence). This CDR3 region has 18 residues.

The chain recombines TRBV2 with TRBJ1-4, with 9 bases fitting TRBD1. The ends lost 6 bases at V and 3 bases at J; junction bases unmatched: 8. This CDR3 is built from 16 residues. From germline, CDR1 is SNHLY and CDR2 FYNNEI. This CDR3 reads CASRHRGLSANEKLFF. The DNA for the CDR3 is TGTGCCAGCAGGCACAGGGGGCTGTCGGCTAATGAAAAACTGTTTTTT. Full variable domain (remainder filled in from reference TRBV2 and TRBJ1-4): EPEVTQTPSHQVTQMGQEVILRCVPISNHLYFYWYRQILGQKVEFLVSFYNNEISEKSEIFDDQFSVERPDGSNFTLKIRSTKLEDSAMYFCASRHRGLSANEKLFFGSGTQLSVL.

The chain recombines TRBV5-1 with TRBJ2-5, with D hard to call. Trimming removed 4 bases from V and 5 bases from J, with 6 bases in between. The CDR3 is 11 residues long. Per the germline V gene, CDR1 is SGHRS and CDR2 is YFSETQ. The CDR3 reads CASSTTETQYF. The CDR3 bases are TGCGCCAGCAGCACAACGGAGACCCAGTACTTC.

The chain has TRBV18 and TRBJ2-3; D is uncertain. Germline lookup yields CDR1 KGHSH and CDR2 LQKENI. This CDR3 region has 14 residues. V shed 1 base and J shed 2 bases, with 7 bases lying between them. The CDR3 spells CASSPQLLTDTQYF. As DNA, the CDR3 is TGTGCCAGCTCACCACAACTTCTCACAGATACGCAGTATTTT.

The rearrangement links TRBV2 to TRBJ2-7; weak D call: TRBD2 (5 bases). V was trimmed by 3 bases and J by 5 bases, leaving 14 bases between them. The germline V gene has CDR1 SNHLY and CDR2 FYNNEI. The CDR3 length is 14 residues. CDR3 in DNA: TGTGCCAGCAGTGACTCGGGGTACGGCGACGAGCAGTACTTC. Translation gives CASSDSGYGDEQYF. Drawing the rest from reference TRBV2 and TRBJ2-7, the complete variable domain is EPEVTQTPSHQVTQMGQEVILRCVPISNHLYFYWYRQILGQKVEFLVSFYNNEISEKSEIFDDQFSVERPDGSNFTLKIRSTKLEDSAMYFCASSDSGYGDEQYFGPGTRLTVT.